Shown below are 24 T cell receptor beta chains from a single sample sequenced in a study of blood T cell repertoires in COVID-19 (dated by TCRdb to between 2020 and 2021). The library was generated by the immunoSEQ multiplex PCR assay. The source is immuneACCESS, and TCRdb retained only in-frame sequences with V and J called. Part of the clones is not carried over; for the studies checked, unresolved V genes explain less than half of this, and the remainder is unexplained. The sample contains roughly 250,000 clones, 87% of them found a single time. The ten largest clones represent 7.2% of the sample. The specimen was peripheral blood. These receptors all stem from a man aged 60 to 75 who had recovered from COVID-19.

The chain is built from TRBV5-1 and TRBJ2-1; perhaps TRBD1 as D (6 bases). Germline CDR1 and CDR2: SGHRS and YFSETQ. V was cut by 7 bases and J by 4 bases, with 18 bases left in between. There are 15 residues in the CDR3. CDR3 nucleotides: TGCGCCAGCGCAAGGACAGCCACCACTTACAATGAGCAGTTCTTC. Translating it yields CASARTATTYNEQFF.

The chain combines TRBV11-2 with TRBJ2-4, with 9 bases matching TRBD1. V lost 5 bases to trimming and J lost 2 bases; unmatched junction nucleotides: 7. The CDR3 length is 16 residues. The germline gives CDR1 SGHAT, CDR2 FQNNGV. The CDR3 DNA reads as TGTGCCAGCAGCGGTACAGGGGGCTTACCCAAAAACATTCAGTACTTC. Translating it yields CASSGTGGLPKNIQYF.

The chain recombines TRBV5-1 with TRBJ2-7; D not resolved. V lost 1 base and J 0 bases, leaving 8 bases between the germline ends. The CDR3 is made up of 14 amino acids. The germline V gene encodes CDR1 SGHRS and CDR2 YFSETQ. CDR3 sequence (DNA): TGCGCCAGCAGCTTGAATCCCCTCTCCTACGAGCAGTACTTC. Translated: CASSLNPLSYEQYF.

V usage is TRBV5-4 and J usage is TRBJ1-1; no definite D call. Trimming left V 2 bases short and J 10 bases short, with 12 bases between. The germline CDR1 and CDR2 sequences are SGHNT and YYREEE (reference sequence). The CDR3 totals 12 residues. The CDR3 protein is CASSFDTLGAFF. The CDR3 DNA is TGTGCCAGCAGCTTCGACACCCTCGGAGCTTTCTTT. Looking up the rest from reference TRBV5-4 and TRBJ1-1 gives the full variable domain: ETGVTQSPTHLIKTRGQQVTLRCSSQSGHNTVSWYQQALGQGPQFIFQYYREEENGRGNFPPRFSGLQFPNYSSELNVNALELDDSALYLCASSFDTLGAFFGQGTRLTVV.

The chain carries TRBV7-9 and TRBJ1-1; possible D gene TRBD1, 5 bases. The CDR3 has 12 amino acids. V was shortened by 5 bases and J by 10 bases, with 14 bases between the two germline ends. Germline CDR1 is SEHNR and CDR2 is FQNEAQ (reference sequence). The CDR3 is CASSTGGTGAFF. CDR3 DNA: TGTGCCAGCAGCACCGGGGGTACGGGAGCTTTCTTT.

The chain couples TRBV7-9 to TRBJ2-2, with 8 bases that match TRBD1. The CDR3 consists of 16 residues. Germline lookup yields CDR1 SEHNR and CDR2 FQNEAQ (reference sequence). With 3 bases clipped from V and 4 bases from J, the junction kept 7 bases outside the gene matches. The CDR3 sequence: CASSFSRGQSTGELFF. CDR3 in DNA: TGTGCCAGCAGCTTCAGCAGGGGGCAAAGCACCGGGGAGCTGTTTTTT.

The chain links TRBV5-4 to TRBJ2-1; 8 bases agree with TRBD2. Germline V lookup: CDR1 SGHNT, CDR2 YYREEE (reference sequence). J was trimmed by 8 bases and V by 2 bases; bases with no gene match: 3. The CDR3 has 13 amino acids. CDR3 DNA: TGTGCCAGCAGCTTTGGTAGCGGGGATGAGCAGTTCTTC. Translation: CASSFGSGDEQFF.

CDR3 loop: CAIATGTETYEQYF. The CDR3, as DNA: TGTGCCATAGCTACCGGGACAGAAACCTACGAGCAGTACTTC. The J gene is TRBJ2-7, the V gene TRBV10-3; 7 bases fit TRBD1. The CDR3 contains 14 residues. The V gene end was trimmed by 9 bases and the J gene end by 2 bases; junction bases not matched to a gene: 10. Germline-derived CDR1 and CDR2 are ENHRY and SYGVKD.

The V and J genes are TRBV5-6 and TRBJ1-2; 10 bases align to TRBD1. CDR1 SGHDT and CDR2 YYEEEE come from the germline V gene. The V segment lost 4 bases and the J segment 6 bases; nucleotides outside the gene matches: 9. There are 15 residues in the CDR3. Here the CDR3 reads CASSRDRGLQDGYTF. In DNA form, the CDR3 reads TGTGCCAGCAGCCGTGACAGGGGGCTTCAGGATGGCTACACCTTC.

The CDR3 sequence: CASSNSVGQASTDTQYF. In DNA, the CDR3 is TGTGCCAGCAGCAATTCCGTGGGGCAGGCTAGCACAGATACGCAGTATTTT. V gene TRBV28 combines with J gene TRBJ2-3; D might be TRBD1 (5 bases). Per the germline V gene, CDR1 is MDHEN and CDR2 is SYDVKM. V dropped 6 bases and J dropped 0 bases, with 19 bases sitting between them. CDR3 length equals 17 residues.

This sequence joins TRBV10-3 and TRBJ2-7; D is perhaps TRBD2 (5 bases). V lost 8 bases and J 0 bases, leaving 8 bases between the germline ends. Germline assignment: CDR1 ENHRY and CDR2 SYGVKD. The CDR3 is 12 amino acids. The CDR3 spells CAIRTDSYEQYV. In DNA form, the CDR3 reads TGTGCCATCCGGACTGACTCCTACGAGCAGTACGTC.

The CDR3 nucleotides are TGTGCCATCAGTGACGGGACAGGGGGCCGCATTCAGTACTTC. Its protein is CAISDGTGGRIQYF. The chain recombines TRBV10-3 with TRBJ2-4, with 12 bases aligning to TRBD1. There are 14 residues in the CDR3. Germline trimming cut 3 bases from V and 9 bases from J; bases unmatched to any gene: 3. In germline, CDR1 is ENHRY, CDR2 SYGVKD.

The rearrangement links TRBV3-1 (or the pseudogene TRBV3-2) to TRBJ1-4, with 8 nucleotides matching TRBD1. Trimming at V came to 1 base and at J to 7 bases, leaving 2 bases not matched to a gene. The CDR3 contains 14 residues. The V gene's germline CDR1 is LGHDT and CDR2 YNNKEL (reference sequence). The CDR3 is CASSQGTGPEKLFF. The CDR3 coding sequence is TGTGCCAGCAGCCAAGGGACAGGGCCTGAAAAACTGTTTTTT.

This chain uses TRBV20-1 with TRBJ2-1; tentative D call: TRBD1 (5 bases). The CDR3 has 11 residues. Germline V gene sequence: CDR1 DFQATT, CDR2 SNEGSKA (reference sequence). V dropped 7 bases and J dropped 6 bases, with 10 bases sitting between them. CDR3 in DNA: TGCAGTGGCGTAGGGGTCAATGAGCAGTTCTTC. Translation: CSGVGVNEQFF.

This chain links TRBV11-3 with TRBJ2-7; 7 nucleotides align to TRBD1. Germline CDR1 and CDR2: SGHNT and YENEEA. The CDR3 contains 15 residues. The V segment lost 5 bases and the J segment 0 bases; nucleotides outside the gene matches: 7. The CDR3 sequence is CASSERTGLSYEQYF. CDR3 in DNA: TGTGCCAGCAGCGAGAGGACAGGTCTCTCCTACGAGCAGTACTTC.

The CDR3, as DNA: TGTGCCACCAGTGATTTTGGCAGGCCCTCACTCGTCCGAGATGGCTACACCTTC. It yields the protein CATSDFGRPSLVRDGYTF. The chain couples TRBV24-1 to TRBJ1-2; D not certain. The CDR3 covers 18 residues. V was clipped by 1 base and J by 6 bases, with 23 bases between them. From germline, CDR1 is KGHDR and CDR2 SFDVKD.

The chain joins TRBV24-1 to TRBJ2-3; 10 bases agree with TRBD2. The V gene end was trimmed by 2 bases and the J gene end by 3 bases; junction bases not matched to a gene: 16. This CDR3 is 20 amino acids long. Germline loops: CDR1 KGHDR, CDR2 SFDVKD. CDR3 sequence reads: CATSDSLPQASGGTTDTQYF. The CDR3 DNA reads as TGTGCCACCAGTGATTCCCTCCCCCAGGCTAGCGGGGGAACAACAGATACGCAGTATTTT.

This clone was recorded once. The rearrangement links TRBV28 to TRBJ1-2; 7 nucleotides align to TRBD1. J lost 3 bases, V lost 3 bases, and 7 bases had no gene match. The CDR3 has 15 amino acids. Germline CDR1 is MDHEN and CDR2 is SYDVKM. Here the CDR3 reads CASSFQGGNDYGYTF. The CDR3 bases are TGTGCCAGCAGTTTTCAAGGGGGCAATGACTATGGCTACACCTTC.

The J gene is TRBJ2-7, the V gene TRBV19; D perhaps matches TRBD1 (5 bases). V lost 6 bases and J lost 1, with 10 bases in between. Germline V gene sequence: CDR1 LNHDA, CDR2 SQIVND (reference sequence). The CDR3 is 13 amino acids. CDR3 DNA sequence: TGTGCCAGTAGCCAGGGTACGTCCTACGAGCAGTACTTC. Its translation: CASSQGTSYEQYF.

The chain uses TRBV15 and TRBJ2-1; 14 bases align to TRBD2. CDR1 and CDR2 (germline): LNHNV, YYDKDF (reference sequence). The CDR3 runs to 18 residues. The junction had 10 bases not matched to a gene; V was cut back by 5 bases and J by 4 bases. CDR3 region: CATSPGTSGGKSYNEQFF. As DNA, the CDR3 is TGTGCCACCAGCCCCGGGACTAGCGGGGGAAAGTCGTACAATGAGCAGTTCTTC. The full variable domain, in which reference TRBV15 and TRBJ2-1 provide the parts outside the CDR3, is DAMVIQNPRYQVTQFGKPVTLSCSQTLNHNVMYWYQQKSSQAPKLLFHYYDKDFNNEADTPDNFQSRRPNTSFCFLDIRSPGLGDTAMYLCATSPGTSGGKSYNEQFFGPGTRLTVL.

The rearrangement joins TRBV21-1 to TRBJ1-6; the tabulated D call, TRBD1, remains unverified against the DNA. TRBV21-1 is a listed pseudogene. The CDR3 is 15 amino acids. CDR3 region: CASSKGGTENSPLHF. Written as DNA, the CDR3 is TGTGCCAGCAGCAAAGGCGGGACAGAAAATTCACCCCTCCACTTT.

This rearrangement joins TRBV7-9 to TRBJ1-6; D possibly corresponds to TRBD1 (5 bases). The germline CDR1 and CDR2 sequences are SEHNR and FQNEAQ (reference sequence). The CDR3 sequence is 18 residues long. With 4 bases removed from V and 5 bases from J, the gap between germline ends came to 21 bases. The CDR3 DNA follows: TGTGCCAGCAGCTCCACAATGGGGCGGACTACTGATAATTCACCCCTCCACTTT. Its translation is CASSSTMGRTTDNSPLHF.

This clone was counted a few times. The chain has TRBV18 and TRBJ2-6; TRBD1 aligns across 8 bases. The CDR3 has 16 amino acids. After removal of 3 bases from V and 0 bases from J, the junction contained 1 base not matched to a gene. Germline V gives CDR1 KGHSH, CDR2 LQKENI. CDR3 bases: TGTGCCAGCTCACCCGGACAGGGCTCTGGGGCCAACGTCCTGACTTTC. Translation: CASSPGQGSGANVLTF.

This clone was recorded once. V usage is TRBV19 and J usage is TRBJ2-7, with 14 bases matching TRBD2. Germline V CDR1 and CDR2: LNHDA, SQIVND (reference sequence). Trimming took 4 bases from V and 3 from J; bases not matched to a gene: 2. The CDR3 loop spans 15 amino acids. The CDR3 DNA reads as TGTGCCAGTAGTAACGGACTAGCGGGGGGCTACGAGCAGTACTTC. Translated: CASSNGLAGGYEQYF.